This T cell receptor (beta chain) appears in the sequencing data of a study of CD8 T cell repertoires and HIV-1 epitope variants. Generated by immunoSEQ multiplex PCR, the TCRdb table keeps only in-frame clones and is missing some. The sample holds 6,000 or so clones, about 60% seen once. The V end was cut by 6 bases, the J end by 0 bases, with 8 bases between. This CDR3 has 14 amino acids. Germline CDR1 is LNHNV and CDR2 is YYDKDF (reference sequence). With respect to this clone: Its antigen is undetermined.

This chain links TRBV15 with TRBJ2-2, with D perhaps TRBD1 (5 bases). The sequence was obtained from a male donor with HIV. Sequenced input: cultured CD8+ T cells derived from PBMCs. For the CDR3, the DNA is TGTGCCACCAGTGTAGGGGCGAACACCGGGGAGCTGTTTTTT. It yields the protein CATSVGANTGELFF.